This paragraph reports one T cell receptor (beta chain). Its antigen is unknown. Within the sample, other DNA sequences also encode this same CDR3. This sample stems from a study of OX40 agonist ivuxolimab in advanced cancers. Libraries were prepared by immunoSEQ multiplex PCR; TCRdb keeps only in-frame clonotypes and omits some of them. The repertoire holds around 20,000 clones, with 75% to 80% as singletons. Study-wide results and caveats: On average, CD8+ T cells showed a greater number of expanded clones than CD4+.

This CDR3 contains 15 residues. CDR1 is LNHNV, CDR2 YYDKDF, per germline (reference sequence). V was cut by 0 bases and J by 1 base, with 6 bases left in between. This clonotype was sampled from an adult with an advanced solid tumor such as melanoma, head and neck, liver or kidney cancer. The sample here was CD4+ or CD8+ T cells sorted from blood, taken in a trial of the OX40 agonist ivuxolimab. This chain links TRBV15 with TRBJ2-2; D gene unclear. The CDR3 loop reads CATSRDLGNTGELFF. The CDR3 nucleotides are TGTGCCACCAGCAGAGATTTAGGGAACACCGGGGAGCTGTTTTTT.